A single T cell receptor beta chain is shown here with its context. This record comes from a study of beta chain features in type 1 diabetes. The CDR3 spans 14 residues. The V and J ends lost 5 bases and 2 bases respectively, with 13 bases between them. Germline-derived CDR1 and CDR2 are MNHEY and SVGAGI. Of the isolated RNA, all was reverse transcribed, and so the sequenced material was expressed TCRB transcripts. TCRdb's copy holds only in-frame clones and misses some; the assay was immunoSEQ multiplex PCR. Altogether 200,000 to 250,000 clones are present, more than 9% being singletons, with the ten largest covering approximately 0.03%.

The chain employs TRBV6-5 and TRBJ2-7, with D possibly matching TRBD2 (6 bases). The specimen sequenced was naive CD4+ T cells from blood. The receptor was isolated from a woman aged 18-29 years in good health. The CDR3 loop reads CASSPLGRPYEQYF. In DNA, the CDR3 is TGTGCCAGCAGTCCCTTGGGGAGGCCCTACGAGCAGTACTTC.